This T cell receptor (beta chain) was recorded in a study of shared T cell receptors in the human thymus. CDR3 length: 16 amino acids. Trimming stripped 3 bases from V and 1 base from J, with 15 bases between. Looked up from germline, CDR1 is PRHDT and CDR2 is FYEKMQ (reference sequence). Produced via immunoSEQ multiplex PCR; TCRdb's table is partial and in-frame only. This table has hundreds of thousands of clones, 80% to 90% appearing once. The same specimen was also included in a second study, on human thymus T cells. That study reports: Biased V and J segment usage appeared in thymus and peripheral blood.

The source of this sequence is a boy under three years old with a congenital heart defect. The chain has TRBV13 and TRBJ1-1; D perhaps matches TRBD1 (5 bases). Sequenced sample: thymocytes. CDR3: CASSFRRLGGNTEAFF. The DNA of the CDR3 is TGTGCCAGCAGCTTCCGAAGGCTCGGGGGGAACACTGAAGCTTTCTTT.